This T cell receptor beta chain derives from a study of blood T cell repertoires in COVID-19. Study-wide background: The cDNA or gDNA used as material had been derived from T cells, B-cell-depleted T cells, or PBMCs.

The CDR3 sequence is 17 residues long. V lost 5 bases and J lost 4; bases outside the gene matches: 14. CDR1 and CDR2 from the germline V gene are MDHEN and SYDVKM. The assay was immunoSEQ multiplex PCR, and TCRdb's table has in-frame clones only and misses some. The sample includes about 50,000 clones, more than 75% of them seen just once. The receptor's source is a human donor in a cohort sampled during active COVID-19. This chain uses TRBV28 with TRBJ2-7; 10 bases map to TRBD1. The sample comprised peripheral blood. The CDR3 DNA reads TGTGCCAGCAGTACCCGAGGACAGGGGGTCCCCTCTTACGAGCAGTACTTC. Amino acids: CASSTRGQGVPSYEQYF.